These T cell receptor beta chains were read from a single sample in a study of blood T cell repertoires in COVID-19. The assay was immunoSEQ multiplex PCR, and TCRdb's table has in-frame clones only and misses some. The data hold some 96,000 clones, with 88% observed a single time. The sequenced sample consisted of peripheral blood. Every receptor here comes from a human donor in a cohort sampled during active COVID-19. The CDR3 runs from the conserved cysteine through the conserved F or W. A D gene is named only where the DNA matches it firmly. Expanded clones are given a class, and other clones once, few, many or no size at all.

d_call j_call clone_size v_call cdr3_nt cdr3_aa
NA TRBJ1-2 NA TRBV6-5 TGTGCCAGCACCCCCGCGGGGATCAACTATGGCTACACCTTC CASTPAGINYGYTF
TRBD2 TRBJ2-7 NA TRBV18 TGTGCCAGCTCACCACCTGTAGCGGGAGGTGTGTACGAGCAGTACTTC CASSPPVAGGVYEQYF
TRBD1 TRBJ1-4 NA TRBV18 TGTGCCAGCTCACCGAGGGGACAGGGTAATGAAAAACTGTTTTTT CASSPRGQGNEKLFF
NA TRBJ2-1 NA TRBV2 TGTGCCAGCACATTGACGGGAGAGGGTAGGTCCTACAATGAGCAGTTCTTC CASTLTGEGRSYNEQFF
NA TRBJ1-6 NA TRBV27 TGTGCCAGCAGCCCTAGGGGGGGATATAATTCACCCCTCCACTTT CASSPRGGYNSPLHF
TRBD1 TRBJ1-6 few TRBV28 TGTGCCAGCAGGGCTCCCCGAGGGACAGGGAACTCACCCCTCCACTTT CASRAPRGTGNSPLHF
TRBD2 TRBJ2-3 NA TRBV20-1 TGCAGTGCTAGTCTCCGGGGGAGGGGAGATACGCAGTATTTT CSASLRGRGDTQYF
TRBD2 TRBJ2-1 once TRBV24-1 TGTGCCACCAGTGATCGGTCTAGCGGGAGCGCTGGTGAGCAGTTCTTC CATSDRSSGSAGEQFF
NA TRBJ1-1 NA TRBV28 TGTGCCAGCAGTTTGGGGCAGGGGATAAGGGACACTGAAGCTTTCTTT CASSLGQGIRDTEAFF
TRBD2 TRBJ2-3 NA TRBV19 TGTGCCAGTAGTACGAGACTAGCGGGAGAGACAGATACGCAGTATTTT CASSTRLAGETDTQYF
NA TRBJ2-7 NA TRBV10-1 TGCGCCAGCAGTGACTATGACTCCTACGAGCAGTACTTC CASSDYDSYEQYF
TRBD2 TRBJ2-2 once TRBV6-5 TGTGCCAGCAGGTCGGGACTAGCGGGGATCGGGGAGCTGTTTTTT CASRSGLAGIGELFF
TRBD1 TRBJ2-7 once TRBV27 TGTGCCAGCAGTTTGGGACAGGGGGCTCTCTACGAGCAGTACTTC CASSLGQGALYEQYF